This record looks at one TCR beta chain sequence and its context. V dropped 0 bases and J dropped 2 bases, with 14 bases sitting between them. The CDR3 covers 16 residues. Per the germline V gene, CDR1 is SGDLS and CDR2 is YYNGEE. The data stem from a study of T cells in tumors after PD-1 blockade. Study as a whole: A subset received ongoing vismodegib 150 mg daily alongside anti-PD-1 therapy. Peripheral blood samples averaged approximately 37,000 unique clonotypes and over 95,000 templates.

The assay was immunoSEQ multiplex PCR, and TCRdb's table has in-frame clones only and misses some. Of more than 40,000 clones detected, approximately 81% appear once; the ten largest clones hold approximately 4%. The V call is TRBV9, the J call TRBJ2-5; D possibly matches TRBD1 or TRBD2 (5 bases each). The origin of this receptor is a human donor with basal cell carcinoma. Sample: PBMCs, taken before anti-PD-1 treatment. Here the CDR3 reads CASSVGGIGAQETQYF. The CDR3 region has the DNA TGTGCCAGCAGCGTAGGGGGGATCGGGGCTCAAGAGACCCAGTACTTC.